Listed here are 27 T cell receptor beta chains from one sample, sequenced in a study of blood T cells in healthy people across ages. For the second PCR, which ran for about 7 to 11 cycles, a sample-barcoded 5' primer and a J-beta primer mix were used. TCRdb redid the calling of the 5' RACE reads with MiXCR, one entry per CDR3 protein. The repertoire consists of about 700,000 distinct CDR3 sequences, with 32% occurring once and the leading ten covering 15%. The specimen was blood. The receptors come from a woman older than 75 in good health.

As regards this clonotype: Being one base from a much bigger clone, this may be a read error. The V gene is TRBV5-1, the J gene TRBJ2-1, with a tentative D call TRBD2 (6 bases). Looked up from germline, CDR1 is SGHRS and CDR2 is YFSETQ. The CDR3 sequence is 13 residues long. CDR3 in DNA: TGCGCCGGCAGCCACCCCTCGGGGGATGAGCAGTTCTTC. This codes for CAGSHPSGDEQFF.

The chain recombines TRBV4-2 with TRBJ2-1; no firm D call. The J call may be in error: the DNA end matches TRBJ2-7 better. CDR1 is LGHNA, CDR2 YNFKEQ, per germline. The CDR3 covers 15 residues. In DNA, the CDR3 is TGTGCCAGCAGCCAAGGTGGTAGGGTCGACAATGAGCAGTACTTC. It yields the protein CASSQGGRVDNEQYF.

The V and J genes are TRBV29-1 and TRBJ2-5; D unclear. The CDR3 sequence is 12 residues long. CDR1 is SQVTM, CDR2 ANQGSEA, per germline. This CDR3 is CGGQDLQETQYF. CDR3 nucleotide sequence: TGCGGCGGCCAGGACCTCCAAGAGACCCAGTACTTC.

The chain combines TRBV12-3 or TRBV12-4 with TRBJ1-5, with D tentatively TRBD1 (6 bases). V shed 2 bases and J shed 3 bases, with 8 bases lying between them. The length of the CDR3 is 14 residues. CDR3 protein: CASSLQGHNQPQHF. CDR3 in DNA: TGTGCCAGCAGTTTACAGGGGCACAATCAGCCCCAGCATTTT.

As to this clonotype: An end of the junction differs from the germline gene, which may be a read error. CDR3 in DNA: TGTGCCAGCAGCCAAGGCACCGGGACAGGGGGCTCTGGGGCCAGCGTCCTGACTTTC. The encoded protein is CASSQGTGTGGSGASVLTF. The chain links TRBV4-2 to TRBJ2-6; 12 nucleotides line up with TRBD1. The germline gives CDR1 LGHNA, CDR2 YNFKEQ. The length of the CDR3 is 19 residues.

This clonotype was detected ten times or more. CDR3 residues: CASSLPGLGYEQYF. The CDR3 coding sequence is TGTGCCAGCAGCTTGCCCGGTTTGGGCTACGAGCAGTACTTC. This rearrangement joins TRBV5-6 to TRBJ2-7; D uncertain. This CDR3 comprises 14 residues. The germline CDR1 and CDR2 sequences are SGHDT and YYEEEE. Trimming shortened V by 1 base and J by 3 bases, and 11 bases separated the two germline ends.

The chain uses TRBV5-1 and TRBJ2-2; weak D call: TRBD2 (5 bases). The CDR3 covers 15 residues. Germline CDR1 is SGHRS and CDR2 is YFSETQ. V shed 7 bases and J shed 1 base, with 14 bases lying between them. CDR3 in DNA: TGCGCCAGCGGCCAGACTACCCAGAACACCGGGGAGCTGTTTTTT. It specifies CASGQTTQNTGELFF.

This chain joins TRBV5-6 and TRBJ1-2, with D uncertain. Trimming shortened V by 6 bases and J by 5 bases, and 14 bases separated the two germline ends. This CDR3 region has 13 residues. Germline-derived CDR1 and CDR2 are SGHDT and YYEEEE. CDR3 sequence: CASNPARVYGYTF. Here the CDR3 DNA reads TGTGCCAGCAACCCAGCCCGGGTTTATGGCTACACCTTC.

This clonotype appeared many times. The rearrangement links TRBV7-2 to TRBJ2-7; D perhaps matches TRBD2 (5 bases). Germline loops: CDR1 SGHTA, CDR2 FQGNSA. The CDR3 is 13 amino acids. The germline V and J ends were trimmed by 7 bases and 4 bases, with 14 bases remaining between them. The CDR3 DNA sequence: TGTGCCAGCACCCTTGAAACGGGGTACGAGCAGTACTTC. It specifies CASTLETGYEQYF. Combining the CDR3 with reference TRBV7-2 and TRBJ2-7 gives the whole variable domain GAGVSQSPSNKVTEKGKDVELRCDPISGHTALYWYRQSLGQGLEFLIYFQGNSAPDKSGLPSDRFSAERTGGSVSTLTIQRTQQEDSAVYLCASTLETGYEQYFGPGTRLTVT.

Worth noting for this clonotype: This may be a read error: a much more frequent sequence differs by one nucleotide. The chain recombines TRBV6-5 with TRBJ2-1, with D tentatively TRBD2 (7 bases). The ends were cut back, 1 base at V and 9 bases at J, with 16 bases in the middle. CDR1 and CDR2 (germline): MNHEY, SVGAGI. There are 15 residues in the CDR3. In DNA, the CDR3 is TGTGCCAGCAGTTACTGTCAGACTAGGGGGGGTGAGCAGTTCTTC. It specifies CASSYCQTRGGEQFF.

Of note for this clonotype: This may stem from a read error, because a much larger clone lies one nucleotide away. The CDR3 spells CSASTGFDGQFF. CDR3 bases: TGCAGTGCTTCGACAGGGTTCGATGGGCAGTTCTTC. This chain joins TRBV20-1 and TRBJ2-1; TRBD1 matches 7 bases. V lost 5 bases to trimming and J lost 12 bases; unmatched junction nucleotides: 10. This CDR3 comprises 12 residues. The germline gives CDR1 DFQATT, CDR2 SNEGSKA (reference sequence).

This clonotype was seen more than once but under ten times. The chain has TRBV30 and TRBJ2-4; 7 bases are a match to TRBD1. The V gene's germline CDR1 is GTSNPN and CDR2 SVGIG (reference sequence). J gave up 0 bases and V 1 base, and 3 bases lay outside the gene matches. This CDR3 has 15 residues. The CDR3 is CAWSGQGLAKNIQYF. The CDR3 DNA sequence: TGTGCCTGGAGTGGACAGGGTCTAGCCAAAAACATTCAGTACTTC. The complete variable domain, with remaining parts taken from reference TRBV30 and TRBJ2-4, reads SQTIHQWPATLVQPVGSPLSLECTVEGTSNPNLYWYRQAAGRGLQLLFYSVGIGQISSEVPQNLSASRPQDRQFILSSKKLLLSDSGFYLCAWSGQGLAKNIQYFGAGTRLSVL.

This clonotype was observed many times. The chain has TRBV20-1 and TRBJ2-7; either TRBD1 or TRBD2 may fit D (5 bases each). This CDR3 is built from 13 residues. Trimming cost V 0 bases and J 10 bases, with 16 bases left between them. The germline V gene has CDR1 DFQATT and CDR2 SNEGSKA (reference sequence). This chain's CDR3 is CSARDISGRGQYF. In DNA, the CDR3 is TGCAGTGCTAGAGACATATCAGGGAGAGGTCAGTACTTC.

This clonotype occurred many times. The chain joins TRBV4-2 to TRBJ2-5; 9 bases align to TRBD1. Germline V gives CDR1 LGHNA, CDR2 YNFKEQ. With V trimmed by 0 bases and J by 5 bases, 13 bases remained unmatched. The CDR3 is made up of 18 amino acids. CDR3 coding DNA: TGTGCCAGCAGCCAAGACAAGAGGGGACAGGGAAGGATGGAGACCCAGTACTTC. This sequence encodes CASSQDKRGQGRMETQYF.

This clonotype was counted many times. The CDR3 here is CASSLEITDTQYF. The CDR3 bases are TGTGCCAGCAGCTTAGAGATCACAGATACGCAGTATTTT. The chain couples TRBV11-2 to TRBJ2-3; unclear D gene. Trimming removed 0 bases from V and 2 bases from J, with 3 bases in between. Per the germline V gene, CDR1 is SGHAT and CDR2 is FQNNGV. There are 13 residues in the CDR3.

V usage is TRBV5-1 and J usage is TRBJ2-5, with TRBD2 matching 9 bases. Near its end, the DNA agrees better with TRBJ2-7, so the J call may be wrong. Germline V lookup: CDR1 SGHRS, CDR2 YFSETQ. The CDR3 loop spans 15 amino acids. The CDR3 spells CASSLRAGGLYEQYF. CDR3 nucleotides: TGCGCCAGCAGCTTGAGAGCGGGGGGCCTCTACGAGCAGTACTTC.

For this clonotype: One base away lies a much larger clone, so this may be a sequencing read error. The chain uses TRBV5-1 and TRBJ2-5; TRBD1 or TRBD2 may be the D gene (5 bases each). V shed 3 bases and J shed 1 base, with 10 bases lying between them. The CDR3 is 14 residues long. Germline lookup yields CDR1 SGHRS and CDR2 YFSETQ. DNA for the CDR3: TGCGCCAGCAGCTGGGGGAGCGGCCAAGAGACCCAGTACTTC. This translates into CASSWGSGQETQYF. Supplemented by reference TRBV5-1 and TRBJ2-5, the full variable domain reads KAGVTQTPRYLIKTRGQQVTLSCSPISGHRSVSWYQQTPGQGLQFLFEYFSETQRNKGNFPGRFSGRQFSNSRSEMNVSTLELGDSALYLCASSWGSGQETQYFGPGTRLLVL.

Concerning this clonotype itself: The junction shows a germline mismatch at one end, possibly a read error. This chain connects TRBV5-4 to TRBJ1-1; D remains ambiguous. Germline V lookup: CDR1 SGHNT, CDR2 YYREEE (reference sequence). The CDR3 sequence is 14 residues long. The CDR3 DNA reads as TGTGCCAACAGCTTGGGCCAGCTAAACACTGAAGCTTTCTTT. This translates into CANSLGQLNTEAFF.

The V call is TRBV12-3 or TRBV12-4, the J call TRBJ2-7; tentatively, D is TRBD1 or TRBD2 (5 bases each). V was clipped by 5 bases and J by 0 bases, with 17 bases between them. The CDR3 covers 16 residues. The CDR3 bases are TGTGCCAGCAGTCCACGGGGCAGGGAAAGCTCCTACGAGCAGTACTTC. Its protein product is CASSPRGRESSYEQYF.

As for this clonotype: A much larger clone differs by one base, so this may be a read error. The CDR3 DNA follows: TGTGCCAGCAGCCCCAGGACTAGCGGGGCCAACAATGAGCAGTACTTC. It specifies CASSPRTSGANNEQYF. V is TRBV4-2 and J is TRBJ2-5; 12 bases line up with TRBD2. CDR1 LGHNA and CDR2 YNFKEQ come from the germline V gene. J lost 11 bases, V lost 4 bases, and 14 bases had no gene match. This CDR3 is built from 16 residues.

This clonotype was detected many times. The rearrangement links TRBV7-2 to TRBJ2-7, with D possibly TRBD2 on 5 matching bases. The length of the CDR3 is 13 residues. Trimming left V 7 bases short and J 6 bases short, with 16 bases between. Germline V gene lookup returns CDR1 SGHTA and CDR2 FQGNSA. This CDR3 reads CASTPPGGGEQYF. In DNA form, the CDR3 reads TGTGCCAGCACCCCCCCCGGAGGTGGCGAGCAGTACTTC.

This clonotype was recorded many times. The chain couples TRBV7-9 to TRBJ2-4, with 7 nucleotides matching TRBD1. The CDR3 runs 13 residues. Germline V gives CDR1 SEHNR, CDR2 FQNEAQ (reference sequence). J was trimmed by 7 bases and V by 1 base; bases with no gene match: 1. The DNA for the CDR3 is TGTGCCAGCAGCTTAGGACAGGGCAACATTCAGTACTTC. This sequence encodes CASSLGQGNIQYF.

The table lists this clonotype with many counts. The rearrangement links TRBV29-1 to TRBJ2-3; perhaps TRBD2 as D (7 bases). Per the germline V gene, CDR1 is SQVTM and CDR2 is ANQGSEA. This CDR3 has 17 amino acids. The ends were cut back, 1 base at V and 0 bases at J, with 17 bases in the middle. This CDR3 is CSVEGGRGGSSTDTQYF. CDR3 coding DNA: TGCAGCGTTGAAGGGGGTAGGGGGGGGTCTAGCACAGATACGCAGTATTTT.

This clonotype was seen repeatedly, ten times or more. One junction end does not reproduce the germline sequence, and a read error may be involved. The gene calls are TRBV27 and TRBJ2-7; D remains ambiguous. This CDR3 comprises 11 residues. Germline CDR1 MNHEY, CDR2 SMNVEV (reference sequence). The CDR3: CASSLFGEQYF. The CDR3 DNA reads TGTGCCAGCAGCTTATTCGGAGAGCAGTACTTC.

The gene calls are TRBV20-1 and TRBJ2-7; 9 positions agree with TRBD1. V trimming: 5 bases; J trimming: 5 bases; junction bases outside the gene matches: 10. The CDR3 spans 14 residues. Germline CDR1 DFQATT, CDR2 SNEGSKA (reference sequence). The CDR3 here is CSARLDRGHHEQYF. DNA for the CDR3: TGCAGTGCTCGATTGGACAGGGGCCACCACGAGCAGTACTTC.

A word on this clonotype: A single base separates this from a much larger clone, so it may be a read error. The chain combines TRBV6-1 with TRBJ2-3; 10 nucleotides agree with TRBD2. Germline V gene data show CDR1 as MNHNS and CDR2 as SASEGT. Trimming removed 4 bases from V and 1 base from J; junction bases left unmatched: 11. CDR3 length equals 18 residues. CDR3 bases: TGTGCCAGCAGTGTTGCCGGGACTAGCGACTCCGGCACAGATACGCAGTATTTT. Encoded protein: CASSVAGTSDSGTDTQYF.

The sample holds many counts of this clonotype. The chain's CDR3 is CASSTFPGDLYEQYF. As DNA, the CDR3 is TGCGCCAGCAGTACCTTTCCTGGGGACCTCTACGAGCAGTACTTC. V is TRBV4-1 and J is TRBJ2-7, with D perhaps TRBD1 or TRBD2 (5 bases each). Germline loops: CDR1 MGHRA, CDR2 YSYEKL. There are 15 residues in the CDR3. The V gene lost 6 bases and the J gene lost 3 bases, with 18 bases spanning the gap.